The following is a T cell receptor beta chain sequence with its context. These data originate in a study of CD4+ T cells in melanoma. From germline, CDR1 is MDHEN and CDR2 SYDVKM. V was shortened by 6 bases and J by 5 bases, with 10 bases between the two germline ends. This CDR3 region has 12 residues. Sequencing was performed with immunoSEQ multiplex PCR; in TCRdb, only in-frame clones are kept and a portion is missing. Among 45,000 or so clones listed, 85% to 90% were seen once. The sample taken for sequencing was peripheral blood. The source is a human donor with melanoma. The chain employs TRBV28 and TRBJ1-2; maybe TRBD1 (6 bases). CDR3 amino acids: CASSGQIYGYTF. DNA for the CDR3: TGTGCCAGCAGCGGACAGATTTATGGCTACACCTTC.